The subject of this entry is one TCR beta chain. This clonotype was seen a few times. There is no known antigen for this receptor. No much larger clone exists at a distance of one base, and base qualities are not known. The data derive from a study of blood T cells in healthy people across ages (dated by TCRdb to the mid-2010s). Context from the whole study: In model experiments, roughly one uniquely barcoded TCR beta cDNA molecule per two T cells was captured by template switching. The study measured age-related changes in TCR beta repertoire diversity using deep sequencing normalized with unique cDNA molecular identifiers. The donors were split into four age groups: young (average around 16 years), middle-aged (39), aged (over 55) and long-lived (roughly 86). Donors of different ages were randomly distributed across sequencing lanes to avoid experimental bias. For two donors (one aged 18 to 30 and one aged 80 or older), the study analyzed two additional independent replicas of 1 million unique cDNA reads from the same blood draw. What the research found in general, with its limitations: Total diversity estimates from one million sequenced T cells were considered lower bounds and underestimates. The percentage of naive T cells measured by flow cytometry correlated strongly with observed TCR beta diversity. Observed TCR beta diversity per million T cells fell roughly linearly with age, and a significant reduction was already apparent by age around 40. Because donor CMV infection status was unknown, age-related changes in expanded clonotypes were potentially confounded. Compared with the aged group, more naive CD4+ T cells, fewer expanded clones and increased TCR diversity were shown by the long-lived group, suggesting age selection. Since profiling was done on bulk unsorted PBMCs, naive and antigen-experienced compartments could not be conclusively compared.

Donors were a few dozen systemically healthy Caucasian individuals from Russia aged 6 to 90 years. Each donor gave approximately 9.3 milliliters of peripheral blood, collected into EDTA-treated Vacutainer tubes. Ficoll-Paque density-gradient centrifugation was used to isolate PBMCs, with at least 6 million per sample. Total RNA was extracted from PBMCs with Trizol reagent, with at least 5.5 micrograms obtained per sample. Naive CD45RAhigh/CD27high T cell percentages were measured by flow cytometry on a PBMC aliquot from every donor. Library creation used 5' RACE. Sequencing used an Illumina HiSeq 2500. A second PCR of roughly 6 to 11 cycles was performed with a sample-barcoded 5' primer and a J-beta primer mix. Each TCR beta cDNA molecule received a unique molecular identifier from a template-switch 5' adaptor carrying 12 random nucleotides. At least 2.5 million CDR3-containing paired-end reads were obtained from each sample. First-strand cDNA was synthesized from all RNA with the Mint cDNA synthesis kit, primed by a TRBC-specific oligonucleotide. All cDNA was treated with uracil-DNA glycosylase and then went through a first 18-cycle PCR with the universal primers M1SS and BC2_uni_R. Per the source publication's procedure: For normalization, 1 million high-quality reads were randomly selected from each sample, with every read carrying a distinct molecular identifier. Instead of being binned into consensus sequences, reads with shared molecular identifiers were discarded. MiTCR, run with a Q25 quality threshold and the strictest error-elimination algorithm, handled CDR3 identification, clonotype clustering and error correction. A nonparametric unseen species model using Euler transformation provided a lower-bound estimate of total TCR beta diversity. The public reads were reprocessed in TCRdb via fastp at Q25 and MiXCR, keeping in-frame beta chains. Merged by CDR3 protein, the rows form single entries marked with the most common genes and DNA. The V and J calls and clone size are TCRdb's, not the authors'. The sample table holds hundreds of thousands of distinct CDR3 sequences, of which about 55% were seen once. The ten largest clones add up to under 50% of the sample.

Germline trimming: 5 bases from V, 5 bases from J; junction bases outside gene matches: 9. CDR1 and CDR2 are drawn from the germline V gene: MDHEN, SYDVKM. Counted from cysteine to phenylalanine, this CDR3 has 14 amino acids. CDR3 DNA only is kept here, 42 bases in frame from base 1. The sequence joins TRBV28 to TRBJ2-7; TRBD1 agrees with 7 junctional bases. This receptor was taken from an older man in good health. Sequencing was done on a sample of blood. In nucleotide form, the sequence is TGTGCCAGCAGTAGACAGGGAGAAGCTGACGAGCAGTACTTC. It translates to CASSRQGEADEQYF.